These 11 T cell receptor beta chains were all obtained from the same sample, sequenced in a study of T-cell reconstitution after alpha-beta-depleted transplantation in children. The library targeted TCRbeta and was prepared with unique molecular identifiers. TCRdb analysed the PCR reads with MiXCR anew, one entry per CDR3 protein. The sample has about 200,000 distinct CDR3 sequences; roughly 8.3% are singletons. Source: PBMCs, mostly from graft donor cells, taken 360 days after TCRalphabeta/CD19-depleted stem cell transplant. The receptors stem from a male patient between 2 and 10 years old who had a stem cell transplant for acute myeloid leukemia, so the T cells may come from the graft donor.

The gene calls are TRBV20-1 and TRBJ1-2, with D maybe TRBD1 (5 bases). Looked up from germline, CDR1 is DFQATT and CDR2 is SNEGSKA (reference sequence). The V end was cut by 3 bases, the J end by 1 base, with 9 bases between. The CDR3 consists of 13 residues. CDR3 nucleotide sequence: TGCAGTGCTAGGACAGATGATAACTATGGCTACACCTTC. Translation: CSARTDDNYGYTF.

This clonotype was found many times. At one end the junction does not follow the germline gene, possibly because of a read error. V is TRBV29-1 and J is TRBJ1-2, with 8 nucleotides matching TRBD1. Germline assignment: CDR1 SQVTM and CDR2 ANQGSEA. The CDR3 is made up of 17 amino acids. CDR3 in DNA: TGCAGCGTCGAAGTGGTGACAGGGGAATTTGCTAACTATGGCTACACCTTC. Its protein product is CSVEVVTGEFANYGYTF.

This clonotype was recorded many times. The V call is TRBV27, the J call TRBJ2-2, with D possibly TRBD2 on 5 matching bases. This CDR3 comprises 15 residues. V dropped 8 bases and J dropped 1 base, with 14 bases sitting between them. Germline CDR1 is MNHEY and CDR2 is SMNVEV (reference sequence). The CDR3 sequence is CASARRTQNTGELFF. Here the CDR3 DNA reads TGTGCCAGCGCCCGAAGGACTCAGAACACCGGGGAGCTGTTTTTT.

This clonotype was observed a handful of times. V usage is TRBV7-9 and J usage is TRBJ2-7; 7 nucleotides line up with TRBD2. Unmatched junction bases numbered 4, after V lost 5 bases and J lost 0 bases. This CDR3 contains 14 residues. Germline V gene data show CDR1 as SEHNR and CDR2 as FQNEAQ (reference sequence). The CDR3 reads CASSHGRSSYEQYF. The CDR3 region has the DNA TGTGCCAGCAGCCACGGGAGGAGCTCCTACGAGCAGTACTTC.

This clonotype was seen a handful of times. The CDR3 bases are TGTGCCAGCAGTTTTTTCCCCGCATGGACGGAGAACACCGGGGAGCTGTTTTTT. Protein sequence: CASSFFPAWTENTGELFF. The chain employs TRBV12-3 or TRBV12-4 and TRBJ2-2; D remains ambiguous. Trimming cost V 3 bases and J 1 base, with 18 bases left between them. This CDR3 region has 18 residues.

Many counts were recorded for this clonotype. The genes are TRBV29-1 and TRBJ1-6, with D uncertain. Trimming left V 5 bases short and J 6 bases short, with 11 bases between. The CDR3 runs to 13 residues. Germline V CDR1 and CDR2: SQVTM, ANQGSEA. The CDR3 reads CSVSQSGNSPLHF. In DNA, the CDR3 is TGCAGCGTTTCCCAATCCGGTAATTCACCCCTCCACTTT.

This clonotype showed up many times. CDR3 nucleotide sequence: TGCAGCGTTGGCCAGGGATGGGAGGAAAAACTGTTTTTT. Its translation is CSVGQGWEEKLFF. This chain connects TRBV29-1 to TRBJ1-4, with D perhaps matching TRBD1 (5 bases). V shed 4 bases and J shed 8 bases, with 14 bases lying between them. Germline assignment: CDR1 SQVTM and CDR2 ANQGSEA. The CDR3 loop spans 13 amino acids.

This clonotype has a count of ten or more. This sequence joins TRBV4-1 and TRBJ2-3; D might be TRBD1 (5 bases). The CDR3 spans 15 residues. The germline V gene has CDR1 MGHRA and CDR2 YSYEKL. V lost 3 bases to trimming and J lost 1 base, with 11 bases between them. CDR3 sequence (DNA): TGCGCCAGCAGCCATTGGGGCCGCCGCACAGATACGCAGTATTTT. This sequence encodes CASSHWGRRTDTQYF.

Many counts were recorded for this clonotype. V is TRBV5-1 and J is TRBJ2-3, with D possibly being TRBD2 (6 bases). The germline V gene has CDR1 SGHRS and CDR2 YFSETQ. The CDR3 totals 15 residues. V was pared by 3 bases and J by 0 bases, with 11 bases between. The CDR3 region is CASSWTGTSTDTQYF. The CDR3 bases are TGCGCCAGCAGCTGGACCGGGACTAGCACAGATACGCAGTATTTT.

The V gene is TRBV12-3 or TRBV12-4, the J gene TRBJ1-1, with D possibly matching TRBD1 (5 bases). V was cut by 2 bases and J by 2 bases, with 9 bases left in between. The CDR3 is 14 residues long. The CDR3 loop reads CASSLSRANTEAFF. For the CDR3, the DNA is TGTGCCAGCAGTTTAAGCAGGGCCAACACTGAAGCTTTCTTT.

This clonotype was detected many times. The chain is built from TRBV18 and TRBJ2-1; 12 positions agree with TRBD2. CDR1 is KGHSH and CDR2 is LQKENI in the germline V gene. The CDR3 length is 16 residues. V lost 3 bases, J lost 4 bases, and 4 bases stayed unmatched. CDR3 nucleotides: TGTGCCAGCTCACCGCGACTAGCGGGGGCGTACAATGAGCAGTTCTTC. This sequence encodes CASSPRLAGAYNEQFF.